The 20 T cell receptor beta chains in this list originate from one sample, sequenced in a study of brain T cells in children with intractable seizures. This table comes from immunoSEQ multiplex PCR, and its TCRdb copy is limited to in-frame clones, with some not included. This repertoire shows more than 40,000 clones, over 75% found once; its top ten account for roughly 6.5%. The specimen comprised peripheral blood, sampled at surgery. These receptors came from a girl aged 2 to 10 with tuberous sclerosis and intractable seizures.

The chain carries TRBV28 and TRBJ1-4, with 11 bases identical to TRBD1. Germline CDR1 MDHEN, CDR2 SYDVKM. The CDR3 has 17 residues. The V gene end was trimmed by 5 bases and the J gene end by 6 bases; junction bases not matched to a gene: 11. The CDR3 DNA reads as TGTGCCAGCAGTCGCGGGACAGGGGGTTACGTTGATGAAAAACTGTTTTTT. This sequence encodes CASSRGTGGYVDEKLFF.

The V and J genes are TRBV6-6 and TRBJ1-5, with D perhaps TRBD1 (6 bases). The CDR3 has 15 residues. Germline V lookup: CDR1 MNHNY, CDR2 SVGAGI (reference sequence). Trimming took 6 bases from V and 6 from J, leaving 18 bases between them. For the CDR3, the DNA is TGTGCCAGCAGCCGACGACAGGATCCTAGTCAGCCCCAGCATTTT. The encoded protein is CASSRRQDPSQPQHF.

The rearrangement uses TRBV3-1 (or the pseudogene TRBV3-2) and TRBJ1-5, with D perhaps TRBD1 (6 bases). The V end lost 1 base, the J end lost 8 bases, and 12 bases lay between the germline ends. Per the germline V gene, CDR1 is LGHDT and CDR2 is YNNKEL (reference sequence). This CDR3 spans 14 amino acids. The CDR3: CASSQVGGVEPQHF. CDR3 bases: TGTGCCAGCAGCCAAGTGGGGGGCGTCGAGCCCCAGCATTTT.

This clone appeared a few times. The chain has TRBV2 and TRBJ1-1; D unresolved. This CDR3 comprises 12 residues. Between the trimmed V and J ends, which lost 7 bases and 5 bases, there was a span of 11 bases. Per germline, CDR1 SNHLY and CDR2 FYNNEI. In nucleotides, the CDR3 is TGTGCCAGCACCGGTACTCTAACTGAAGCTTTCTTT. This codes for CASTGTLTEAFF.

This rearrangement joins TRBV19 to TRBJ2-5; 14 nucleotides line up with TRBD2. The junction had 9 bases not matched to a gene; V was cut back by 10 bases and J by 5 bases. CDR1 is LNHDA and CDR2 is SQIVND in the germline V gene (reference sequence). This CDR3 has 15 residues. In DNA form, the CDR3 reads TGTGCCACCAAGGAGACTAGCGGGGGGGCGGAGACCCAGTACTTC. Protein product: CATKETSGGAETQYF.

The V and J genes are TRBV4-1 and TRBJ2-1, with 16 nucleotides matching TRBD2. Trimming cost V 0 bases and J 7 bases; bases outside gene matches: 3. The CDR3 is made up of 17 amino acids. The germline CDR1 and CDR2 sequences are MGHRA and YSYEKL. CDR3: CASSQEGTSGGANEQFF. The CDR3 DNA is TGCGCCAGCAGCCAAGAGGGGACTAGCGGGGGGGCAAATGAGCAGTTCTTC.

The V call is TRBV10-3, the J call TRBJ2-1, with D perhaps TRBD2 (5 bases). The CDR3 extends over 16 amino acids. Germline lookup yields CDR1 ENHRY and CDR2 SYGVKD. Trimming took 0 bases from V and 2 from J, leaving 11 bases between them. The CDR3 loop is CAISESEVGPYNEQFF. For the CDR3, the DNA is TGTGCCATCAGTGAGTCGGAGGTCGGCCCCTACAATGAGCAGTTCTTC.

This chain joins TRBV9 and TRBJ1-2; 7 nucleotides align to TRBD1. The germline CDR1 and CDR2 sequences are SGDLS and YYNGEE. The CDR3 consists of 18 residues. Trimming cost V 3 bases and J 4 bases; bases outside gene matches: 18. The CDR3 loop reads CASSGIQGWRRPLYGYTF. The CDR3 DNA reads TGTGCCAGCAGCGGAATACAGGGGTGGCGCAGGCCCCTCTATGGCTACACCTTC.

This chain uses TRBV11-2 with TRBJ2-7; D remains ambiguous. The CDR3 is 16 amino acids. With 0 bases removed from V and 0 bases from J, the gap between germline ends came to 12 bases. Per germline, CDR1 SGHAT and CDR2 FQNNGV. The CDR3 loop reads CASSLELGRSSYEQYF. CDR3 coding DNA: TGTGCCAGCAGCTTAGAATTGGGCAGGAGCTCCTACGAGCAGTACTTC.

This clone appeared a single time. The chain uses TRBV7-9 and TRBJ2-7, with 7 nucleotides matching TRBD1. Germline V gene sequence: CDR1 SEHNR, CDR2 FQNEAQ (reference sequence). CDR3 size: 14 residues. The V gene end was trimmed by 0 bases and the J gene end by 3 bases; junction bases not matched to a gene: 2. CDR3 sequence reads: CASSLADRDYEQYV. Written as DNA, the CDR3 is TGTGCCAGCAGCTTAGCCGACAGGGACTACGAGCAGTACGTC.

This clone was picked up one time. The rearrangement joins TRBV28 to TRBJ1-5; TRBD1 matches at 9 bases. This CDR3 has 16 amino acids. With V trimmed by 2 bases and J by 6 bases, 8 bases remained unmatched. Germline assignment: CDR1 MDHEN and CDR2 SYDVKM. CDR3 in DNA: TGTGCCAGCAGTTTAGCCGGGACAGGGAGGTCTCAGCCCCAGCATTTT. It specifies CASSLAGTGRSQPQHF.

This rearrangement joins TRBV28 to TRBJ2-7; TRBD2 matches 7 bases. CDR3 length equals 14 residues. V shed 3 bases and J 3 bases; nucleotides not matched to a gene: 5. Germline CDR1 reads MDHEN; CDR2 reads SYDVKM. The CDR3 DNA reads TGTGCCAGCAGTTTGGGGGAGGGAATCTACGAGCAGTACTTC. As protein: CASSLGEGIYEQYF.

The V and J genes are TRBV6-5 and TRBJ2-5; 10 bases align to TRBD2. The J segment lost 2 bases and the V segment lost 3 bases, leaving 6 bases of the junction unmatched. CDR3 length: 16 residues. Per germline, CDR1 MNHEY and CDR2 SVGAGI. This CDR3 reads CASSYGTSASQETQYF. In DNA form, the CDR3 reads TGTGCCAGCAGTTATGGGACTAGCGCGAGTCAAGAGACCCAGTACTTC.

The V and J genes are TRBV5-6 and TRBJ2-7; TRBD1 agrees at 7 bases. V dropped 0 bases and J dropped 3; count of bases not matched to a gene: 3. The CDR3 runs to 14 residues. Per the germline V gene, CDR1 is SGHDT and CDR2 is YYEEEE. CDR3 loop: CASSLVDRDYEQYV. CDR3 bases: TGTGCCAGCAGCTTGGTCGACAGGGACTACGAGCAGTACGTC.

The genes are TRBV3-1 (or the pseudogene TRBV3-2) and TRBJ2-2; D unclear. The germline gives CDR1 LGHDT, CDR2 YNNKEL (reference sequence). The CDR3 sequence is 16 residues long. The V end lost 6 bases, the J end lost 9 bases, and 23 bases lay between the germline ends. The CDR3 loop reads CASSPRSLQGSRELFF. CDR3 sequence (DNA): TGTGCCAGCAGTCCCCGATCCCTACAAGGTTCCCGGGAGCTGTTTTTT.

The chain employs TRBV5-1 and TRBJ2-7, with 8 nucleotides matching TRBD1. The CDR3 contains 12 residues. CDR1 SGHRS and CDR2 YFSETQ come from the germline V gene. V shed 4 bases and J 5 bases; nucleotides not matched to a gene: 2. This chain's CDR3 is CASSTTGDEQYV. The CDR3 region has the DNA TGCGCCAGCAGCACGACAGGGGACGAGCAGTACGTC.

This rearrangement joins TRBV3-1 (or the pseudogene TRBV3-2) to TRBJ2-3; D uncertain. The ends were cut back, 1 base at V and 1 base at J, with 6 bases in the middle. The CDR3 spans 14 residues. Germline assignment: CDR1 LGHDT and CDR2 YNNKEL (reference sequence). The CDR3 coding sequence is TGTGCCAGCAGCCAAGTGGTTGGCACAGATACGCAGTATTTT. Residues: CASSQVVGTDTQYF.

This sequence joins TRBV29-1 and TRBJ2-5; D is uncertain. The CDR3 is made up of 11 amino acids. Germline CDR1 reads SQVTM; CDR2 reads ANQGSEA. Trimming stripped 4 bases from V and 5 bases from J, with 8 bases between. DNA for the CDR3: TGCAGCGTTGGGGCCAGGGAGACCCAGTACTTC. Protein product: CSVGARETQYF.

This chain joins TRBV19 and TRBJ2-1, with 8 nucleotides matching TRBD2. The CDR3 extends over 15 amino acids. With 0 bases clipped from V and 4 bases from J, the junction kept 2 bases outside the gene matches. Germline values: CDR1 LNHDA, CDR2 SQIVND (reference sequence). In DNA, the CDR3 is TGTGCCAGTAGTATAGAAGCGGGGGCTTACAATGAGCAGTTCTTC. Protein product: CASSIEAGAYNEQFF.

The V call is TRBV6-1, the J call TRBJ2-5; 10 bases line up with TRBD2. Trimming took 4 bases from V and 1 from J; bases not matched to a gene: 6. The CDR3 is 16 amino acids. From germline, CDR1 is MNHNS and CDR2 SASEGT. The CDR3 loop reads CASSAQRGGTQETQYF. The CDR3 DNA reads TGTGCCAGCAGTGCCCAGCGGGGGGGGACCCAAGAGACCCAGTACTTC.